A selection of T cell receptor beta chains follows, all from one sample in a study of blood T cell repertoires in COVID-19. Some clones are missing from TCRdb's copy, which holds only in-frame ones; the method was immunoSEQ multiplex PCR. Among around 240,000 clones listed, roughly 88% were seen once. Sequenced material: peripheral blood. These receptors all come from a woman between 35 and 50 years old who had recovered from COVID-19. Each CDR3 is given with its conserved first and last residue. A D gene is named only where the DNA matches it firmly. Clone size is given for some rows only: seen once, a few or many times, or a class if the clone is expanded.

clone size,CDR3 length,J gene,D gene,V gene,CDR3 DNA,CDR3 protein
NA,19,TRBJ2-7,NA,TRBV7-2,TGTGCCAGCAGCCCGCGAAGGGACATTCGGGCCATTAAGGAGTACGAGCAGTACTTC,CASSPRRDIRAIKEYEQYF
NA,16,TRBJ1-3,NA,TRBV18,TGTGCCAGCTCCCCGCCGAGGACACACTCTGGAAACACCATATATTTT,CASSPPRTHSGNTIYF
NA,14,TRBJ1-1,NA,TRBV3-1/TRBV3-2,TGTGCCAGCAGCCAAGACAGGGCGAACACTGAAGCTTTCTTT,CASSQDRANTEAFF
NA,12,TRBJ2-7,NA,TRBV7-9,TGTGCCAGCAGGGCTACAGGGAATGAGCAGTACTTC,CASRATGNEQYF
NA,14,TRBJ1-1,TRBD1,TRBV19,TGTGCCAGTAACCGCGACAGGGGGCCTGATGAAGCTTTCTTT,CASNRDRGPDEAFF
NA,15,TRBJ1-4,TRBD1,TRBV6-5,TGTGCCAGCAGTTACTCATCGACAGGGGGTCGAAAACTGTTTTTT,CASSYSSTGGRKLFF
NA,14,TRBJ1-2,NA,TRBV7-9,TGTGCCAGCAGCTTAGTATTTGACGGGGAGGGCTACACCTTC,CASSLVFDGEGYTF
once,18,TRBJ1-5,NA,TRBV19,TGTGCCAGTAGTCTCAGACAGGTGACACAGAATAGCAATCAGCCCCAGCATTTT,CASSLRQVTQNSNQPQHF
NA,16,TRBJ2-6,TRBD2,TRBV7-2,TGTGCCAGCAGCTTAAGCGGGGGGGCTGGGGCCAACGTCCTGACTTTC,CASSLSGGAGANVLTF
NA,15,TRBJ1-1,NA,TRBV2,TGTGCCAGCAGTGAAGCGGGGGGGGGACTCACTGAAGCTTTCTTT,CASSEAGGGLTEAFF
NA,16,TRBJ1-4,NA,TRBV7-8,TGTGCCAGCAGCTTAGCGCCGGTTGCAACTAATGAAAAACTGTTTTTT,CASSLAPVATNEKLFF
once,14,TRBJ1-3,NA,TRBV3-1/TRBV3-2,TGTGCCAGCAGCACTGACGGACAAAGAAACACCATATATTTT,CASSTDGQRNTIYF
NA,16,TRBJ1-1,TRBD1,TRBV11-3,TGTGCCAGCAGCCCTGGACAGGGGCTAGGGAACACTGAAGCTTTCTTT,CASSPGQGLGNTEAFF
NA,15,TRBJ1-4,NA,TRBV6-5,TGTGCCAGCAGTTACGGACTCCCAACTAATGAAAAACTGTTTTTT,CASSYGLPTNEKLFF
NA,15,TRBJ2-1,TRBD2,TRBV5-1,TGCGCCAGCAGCAAACTAGCGGGGGGGCTGCCTGAGCAGTTCTTC,CASSKLAGGLPEQFF
NA,15,TRBJ1-4,TRBD1,TRBV18,TGTGCCAGCTCACCACCGGACAGGGTGGATGAAAAACTGTTTTTT,CASSPPDRVDEKLFF
NA,14,TRBJ1-2,TRBD1,TRBV6-5,TGTGCCAGCAGTTACGACGGACAGGACTATGGCTACACCTTC,CASSYDGQDYGYTF
NA,12,TRBJ2-5,NA,TRBV2,TGTGCCAGCAGTGAGAGCCGGGAGACCCAGTACTTC,CASSESRETQYF
NA,15,TRBJ2-5,TRBD2,TRBV10-3,TGTGCCATCAGTATTAGCGGGGGGGCCCAAGAGACCCAGTACTTC,CAISISGGAQETQYF
NA,12,TRBJ1-2,NA,TRBV6-6,TGTGCCAGCAGTTCTGGGGCTTATGGCTACACCTTC,CASSSGAYGYTF
NA,16,TRBJ1-1,NA,TRBV18,TGTGCCAGCTCACCAGCTTCCGGGATTATGAACACTGAAGCTTTCTTT,CASSPASGIMNTEAFF
NA,15,TRBJ1-4,NA,TRBV15,TGTGCCACCAGCAATCGGGGGGGCGGAAATGAAAAACTGTTTTTT,CATSNRGGGNEKLFF
NA,12,TRBJ1-2,NA,TRBV28,TGTGCCAGCAGTTTATCAGGGTCTGGCTACACCTTC,CASSLSGSGYTF
NA,13,TRBJ1-1,NA,TRBV5-1,TGCGCCAGCAGAGTCCTCAGCGGGACTGAAGCTTTCTTT,CASRVLSGTEAFF